This is a list of T cell receptor beta chains from one sample in a study of PD-1 blockade in classical Hodgkin lymphoma. Generated by immunoSEQ multiplex PCR, the TCRdb table keeps only in-frame clones and is missing some. Counted here are more than 10,000 clones, roughly 84% occurring once; the ten biggest clones make up under 30%. The specimen comprised peripheral blood mononuclear cells (PBMCs), sampled at baseline. These receptors were taken from a human donor with classical Hodgkin lymphoma. The CDR3 runs from the conserved cysteine through the conserved F or W. A D gene is named only where the DNA matches it firmly. Size tells how often a clone was seen (once, few, many) or the class of an expanded clone, and some rows leave it out.

CDR3nt,CDR3aa,v_gene,abundance,j_gene,len,d_gene
TGTGCCAGCAGCGTAGACCCGGCCGAGGGGGCGCAGTATTTT,CASSVDPAEGAQYF,TRBV9,-,TRBJ2-3,14,-
TGTGCCAGCAGCTTAGTTAAGCGGGGGGGAGCGAACACCGGGGAGCTGTTTTTT,CASSLVKRGGANTGELFF,TRBV7-9,-,TRBJ2-2,18,TRBD2
TGTGCCAGCAGTTCTAGACAGGGAGGCAGCAATCAGCCCCAGCATTTT,CASSSRQGGSNQPQHF,TRBV2,-,TRBJ1-5,16,TRBD1
TGTGCCAGCAGCCTCGACAGGGCAACTAATGAAAAACTGTTTTTT,CASSLDRATNEKLFF,TRBV5-4,-,TRBJ1-4,15,TRBD1
TGTGCCAGCAGACTTGGACGGACGGACACTGAAGCTTTCTTT,CASRLGRTDTEAFF,TRBV7-2,-,TRBJ1-1,14,-
TGCAGCGTCGAAAGGGCCGAGAACACTGAAGCTTTCTTT,CSVERAENTEAFF,TRBV29-1,-,TRBJ1-1,13,-
TGTGCCAGCAGCCTCTCCGGACAGGGGGCCCACTACGAGCAGTACTTC,CASSLSGQGAHYEQYF,TRBV28,once,TRBJ2-7,16,TRBD1
TGTGCTAGTGGCCGCGGGGAGGGTAGGCCAGAGACCCAGTACTTC,CASGRGEGRPETQYF,TRBV12-5,-,TRBJ2-5,15,TRBD2
TGCGCCAGCAGCCAAGATGCGGGAGGAGGAGGGGCCGGGGAGCTGTTTTTT,CASSQDAGGGGAGELFF,TRBV4-3,-,TRBJ2-2,17,TRBD2
TGCAGCGCCTTGGGCGGCTCGATATCCTACGAGCAGTACTTC,CSALGGSISYEQYF,TRBV29-1,-,TRBJ2-7,14,-
TGTGCTAGCAGCTTAGGGGGTAGGACTCCCCTCCATGAGCAGTTCTTC,CASSLGGRTPLHEQFF,TRBV7-7,-,TRBJ2-1,16,-
TGCGCCAGCAGCCAAGATGGGCAGGGGTTCGGGGAGCTGTTTTTT,CASSQDGQGFGELFF,TRBV4-1,-,TRBJ2-2,15,-
TGTGCCAGCAGCCCTCGGACCGGGGAGCTGTTTTTT,CASSPRTGELFF,TRBV7-2,-,TRBJ2-2,12,-
TGTGCCAGCAGTATAGGGGGGGCGGAGGACACTGAAGCTTTCTTT,CASSIGGAEDTEAFF,TRBV27,-,TRBJ1-1,15,-
TGTGCCAGCAGCCCCCGACAGGGGGCGCGCACTGAAGCTTTCTTT,CASSPRQGARTEAFF,TRBV7-2,-,TRBJ1-1,15,TRBD1
TGCAGTGCTCTACCCTATGGCTACACCTTC,CSALPYGYTF,TRBV20-1,-,TRBJ1-2,10,-
TGTGCCAGCAGTTTATCGAGGGGACCCCGCAGCTCCTACGAGCAGTACTTC,CASSLSRGPRSSYEQYF,TRBV27,-,TRBJ2-7,17,-
TGTGCCAGCAGCTTAGCGGGGGGACGTACGCAGTATTTT,CASSLAGGRTQYF,TRBV25-1,-,TRBJ2-3,13,TRBD2
TGTGCCAGCAGCAATCTAGCGGGGGGAGATACGCAGTATTTT,CASSNLAGGDTQYF,TRBV5-6,few,TRBJ2-3,14,TRBD2
TGTGCCAGCAGCTGGAGGGGGGGCACTGGCACAGATACGCAGTATTTT,CASSWRGGTGTDTQYF,TRBV7-8,-,TRBJ2-3,16,-
TGTGCCAGCAGCGACCGGGACAGGTCCGAAAAACTGTTTTTT,CASSDRDRSEKLFF,TRBV11-1,-,TRBJ1-4,14,TRBD1
TGTGCCAGCAAAGAGACAGGGGCCACCGGGGAGCTGTTTTTT,CASKETGATGELFF,TRBV2,once,TRBJ2-2,14,TRBD1
TGCGCCAGCAGCCAACGGGGGGGGACTAACTACAATGAGCAGTTCTTC,CASSQRGGTNYNEQFF,TRBV4-3,-,TRBJ2-1,16,TRBD2
TGCAGCGTTGAAGATTTGGGGACAGGGGGGGAAAAACTGTTTTTT,CSVEDLGTGGEKLFF,TRBV29-1,-,TRBJ1-4,15,TRBD1
TGTGCCAGTAGTATGGGCCGGAACACCGGGGAGCTGTTTTTT,CASSMGRNTGELFF,TRBV19,-,TRBJ2-2,14,-
TGTGCCATCAGTGAGAGGCAGTCTAGCAATCAGCCCCAGCATTTT,CAISERQSSNQPQHF,TRBV10-3,-,TRBJ1-5,15,-
TGTGCCAGCAGTCGACAGGGGAGCACAGATACGCAGTATTTT,CASSRQGSTDTQYF,TRBV6-4,-,TRBJ2-3,14,TRBD1
TGTGCCAGCAGTCCGAGCGGGAGGGGAGAGACCCAGTACTTC,CASSPSGRGETQYF,TRBV7-9,-,TRBJ2-5,14,TRBD2
TGTGCCAGCAGCTTAGCGACCGGGACAGAGACCCAGTACTTC,CASSLATGTETQYF,TRBV7-2,-,TRBJ2-5,14,-
TGTGCCAGCAGCTTAGATGTTCGCGTGGCCTACAATGAGCAGTTCTTC,CASSLDVRVAYNEQFF,TRBV7-2,-,TRBJ2-1,16,-
TGTGCCAGCAGCCTCGGGGCAGGCGAAAAACTGTTTTTT,CASSLGAGEKLFF,TRBV4-2,-,TRBJ1-4,13,-
TGTGCCAGCAGTGAAGGTTTGGGAGTAAATGAGCAGTTCTTC,CASSEGLGVNEQFF,TRBV6-1,-,TRBJ2-1,14,-
TGTGCCATCAGTGAGTCGGCCGGGGCCTGGGATGGCTACACCTTC,CAISESAGAWDGYTF,TRBV10-3,-,TRBJ1-2,15,-
TGTGCTAGTTCGGACAGGGGGGGCCATGAGCAGTTCTTC,CASSDRGGHEQFF,TRBV12-5,once,TRBJ2-1,13,TRBD1
TGTGCCAGCAGTACTACAGGGGAGCCCCAGCATTTT,CASSTTGEPQHF,TRBV6-6,few,TRBJ1-5,12,TRBD1
TGTGCCAGCAGCTTAGAGACAGGGGTTCGGACTGAAGCTTTCTTT,CASSLETGVRTEAFF,TRBV7-6,-,TRBJ1-1,15,TRBD1
TGTGCCAGCAGCATCGGACGGCTTTGGAATGAGCAGTTCTTC,CASSIGRLWNEQFF,TRBV5-6,-,TRBJ2-1,14,-
TGCGCCAGCAGGAGCGGGACAGCACTTGGGCAGCCCCAGCATTTT,CASRSGTALGQPQHF,TRBV5-1,-,TRBJ1-5,15,TRBD1
TGTGCCACCTCCCCCCCCCGGGGACTGATACCGGAGCAAGAGACCCAGTACTTC,CATSPPRGLIPEQETQYF,TRBV12-1,-,TRBJ2-5,18,-
TGTGCCAGCAGCTTGGCGGGGAATTCACCCCTCCACTTT,CASSLAGNSPLHF,TRBV5-4,-,TRBJ1-6,13,-
TGTGCTAGCAGCTTGACTTATAGCACAGATACGCAGTATTTT,CASSLTYSTDTQYF,TRBV7-7,-,TRBJ2-3,14,-
TGTGCCATCAGTGAGTCGGGCACCGGGGAGCTGTTTTTT,CAISESGTGELFF,TRBV10-3,-,TRBJ2-2,13,-
TGCGCCAGCAGCTTGTCGGGGATGAACACTGAAGCTTTCTTT,CASSLSGMNTEAFF,TRBV5-1,-,TRBJ1-1,14,-
TGTGCCAGCAGCCAAGAAGTACTATACGAGCAGTACTTC,CASSQEVLYEQYF,TRBV7-9,-,TRBJ2-7,13,-
TGTGCCAGCAGCCCGAGGGCAGGGGCGGCCAAAAACATTCAGTACTTC,CASSPRAGAAKNIQYF,TRBV7-2,-,TRBJ2-4,16,-
TGTGCCAGCAGCTCAGGGGCCGGGGAGCTGTTTTTT,CASSSGAGELFF,TRBV7-9,-,TRBJ2-2,12,-
TGTGCCAGCAGCACCCTGACAGGGCTCGGGGGAGCTTTCTTT,CASSTLTGLGGAFF,TRBV7-8,-,TRBJ1-1,14,TRBD1
TGTGCCAGCAGCTTAGATTCGGGTGCAACTAATGAAAAACTGTTTTTT,CASSLDSGATNEKLFF,TRBV11-3,-,TRBJ1-4,16,-
TGCGCCAGCAGCTCCTCGGACAGGGGACGGTACAATGAGCAGTTCTTC,CASSSSDRGRYNEQFF,TRBV5-1,-,TRBJ2-1,16,TRBD1
TGTGCCAGCTCACCACCGACAAATTACAATGAGCAGTTCTTC,CASSPPTNYNEQFF,TRBV18,-,TRBJ2-1,14,-
TGTGCCATCACTAGGACAGGGGAGAACACTGAAGCTTTCTTT,CAITRTGENTEAFF,TRBV10-3,-,TRBJ1-1,14,TRBD1
TGTGCCAGCTCACGGGGAACCTACGAGCAGTACTTC,CASSRGTYEQYF,TRBV6-5,-,TRBJ2-7,12,-
TGCGCCAGCAGCCAAGATCCGGGTCTAGATTATAATTCACCCCTCCACTTT,CASSQDPGLDYNSPLHF,TRBV4-3,-,TRBJ1-6,17,-
TGTGCCAGCAGCTGGGGGAAATCGGGACAGGGGGCCGAGACCCAGTACTTC,CASSWGKSGQGAETQYF,TRBV5-5,-,TRBJ2-5,17,TRBD1